The following is a T cell receptor beta chain sequence with its context. There is no known antigen for this receptor. No much larger clone exists at a distance of one base, and base qualities are not known. The donors were healthy, HIV-negative adults with no recently reported acute infections or vaccinations. Only Caucasian adults living in Nashville, Tennessee, USA were represented among the donors. CD4+ T cells were enriched by magnetic negative selection; naive cells were then positively selected on CD45RA, and the negative fraction formed the memory subset. Blood was obtained by leukapheresis, after which PBMCs were separated by Ficoll-Histopaque density gradient centrifugation and cryopreserved in liquid nitrogen vapor phase. Analytical flow cytometry was used to check the purity and quantity of each magnetically sorted T cell population. Each sorted fraction had its genomic DNA isolated and then quantified by UV absorbance on a Nanodrop 2000c.

From the cysteine up to the phenylalanine, the CDR3 has a length of 13 residues. Of all the DNA, just the CDR3 is kept, 39 bases in frame from base 1. The V and J ends are trimmed by 4 bases and 11 bases, leaving 18 bases between them. As encoded in the germline V gene, CDR1 is SGHRS while CDR2 is YFSETQ. The data originate from a study of shared clonotypes between healthy human individuals (dated by TCRdb to 2019 to 2021). In the study overall: The cohort included three men and a couple of women between 18 and 49 years of age. For each donor, CD4 naive and CD4 memory were each run on three plates, CD8 naive on two plates, and CD8 memory on one plate. The study deeply sequenced blood TCR repertoires of about 5 healthy adults to estimate repertoire size and the extent of clonotype sharing between individuals. To increase sequencing depth and limit assay-specific biases, different laboratories used diverse techniques to prepare libraries and sequence TCR repertoires. Each donor's leukapheresis produced roughly between roughly 0.85 and 9.5 billion PBMCs.

TCR CDR3 regions were amplified from genomic DNA by multiplex PCR using the deep immunoSEQ assay. Genomic DNA extracted from each cell subset was distributed evenly over all wells of several immunoSEQ 96-well plates, and each plate served as one replicate. For sorted subsets, each replicate PCR was loaded with 200 ng genomic DNA, equivalent to 30,000 or so T cell genomes. The purified libraries were quantified using a Qubit 3.0 fluorometer, sized with a Bioanalyzer 2100, and then quantified again using the KAPA Library Quantification kit. Each immunoSEQ 96-well plate was sequenced on its own single-read 150-cycle Illumina NextSeq 550 flow cell. In the authors' own workflow: Because only junctional sequences without quality scores were contained in the immunoSEQ output, filtering matching that applied to full-length reads could not be performed. Sequences were annotated with PyIR, a Python wrapper for IgBLAST v1.9, using IMGT germline references to assign V/J genes and CDR3. Any read was removed if the V/J assignment was weak (E-value above 1e-6), the CDR3 was missing, or the read contained stop codons, out-of-frame junctions, or ambiguous translated residues. V3J clonotypes were defined by identical inferred V gene, J gene, and CDR3 amino acid sequence. Percentage overlap between repertoires was computed as shared unique clonotypes divided by the size of the smaller repertoire. Three approaches were used to assess repertoire richness: RTK rarefaction, the Chao1 estimator, and Recon v2.1 estimates of unobserved clonotypes. For all TCRbeta clonotypes obtained by the gDNA method from a handful of donors, generation probabilities were computed with OLGA. Drawn from immuneACCESS, this table holds only the in-frame rearrangements with V and J called that TCRdb kept. Clones are partly lost; checked studies trace under half to an unresolved V gene and leave the rest unexplained. Clone size and the V and J calls come from that table; the DNA yielded D and trimming. The sample yields 2,100,000 or so clones; 90% to 96% were counted once. Around 0.13% of the sample lies in the top ten.

The study at large found these results: Sharing across several donors was observed for approximately 5% of naive CD4, 3% to 3.5% of naive CD8, over 2% of memory CD4, and about 0.4% of memory CD8 clonotypes. The genetic and exposure-history diversity represented was limited by the small number of donors. Based on pairwise subsampling, the degree of clonotype sharing among donors was expected to be affected by sequencing depth. Higher generation probabilities were observed for clonotypes shared by all four sorted-subset donors than for non-shared clonotypes. Sampling was limited to blood, and TCR repertoires in tissue likely differ from TCR repertoires in blood. Incomplete sequencing was indicated by rarefaction of sorted-subset datasets, despite the large sequencing depth. Larger estimated clonotype richness was generally found for naive subsets than for memory subsets.

This TCR came from a young man in good health. The sample was naive CD4+ T cells sorted from blood. The cell subset or site label of this sample denotes: CD45RA+ positively selected. Here the chain combines TRBV5-1 and TRBJ1-2; TRBD1 is perhaps the D gene, given 5 matching bases. The CDR3 protein is CASSPFEGKHYTF. The nucleotide sequence reads TGCGCCAGCAGCCCCTTCGAGGGGAAACATTACACCTTC.